This T cell receptor beta chain was identified in a study of cytomegalovirus exposure and HLA in healthy donors. 13 Jbeta primers and 60 Vbeta primers were used for the PCR. Here immunoSEQ multiplex PCR was the method, and the copy in TCRdb shows in-frame clones only, minus some. This sample yields roughly 240,000 clones, of which around 84% are seen a single time; 0.2% to 0.3% belongs to the top ten. This CDR3 spans 15 amino acids. V lost 4 bases to trimming and J lost 7 bases; unmatched junction nucleotides: 9. The V gene's germline CDR1 is SGHDN and CDR2 FVKESK. The sequenced sample consisted of PBMCs. This chain uses TRBV14 with TRBJ2-3, with 9 bases fitting TRBD2. This TCR was sampled from a girl aged 2-15 years in good health and CMV-seronegative. The CDR3 loop is CASSRRLAAHNTQYF. CDR3 coding DNA: TGTGCCAGCAGCCGCCGACTAGCGGCCCACAATACGCAGTATTTT. Full variable domain (remainder filled in from reference TRBV14 and TRBJ2-3): EAGVTQFPSHSVIEKGQTVTLRCDPISGHDNLYWYRRVMGKEIKFLLHFVKESKQDESGMPNNRFLAERTGGTYSTLKVQPAELEDSGVYFCASSRRLAAHNTQYFGPGTRLTVL.